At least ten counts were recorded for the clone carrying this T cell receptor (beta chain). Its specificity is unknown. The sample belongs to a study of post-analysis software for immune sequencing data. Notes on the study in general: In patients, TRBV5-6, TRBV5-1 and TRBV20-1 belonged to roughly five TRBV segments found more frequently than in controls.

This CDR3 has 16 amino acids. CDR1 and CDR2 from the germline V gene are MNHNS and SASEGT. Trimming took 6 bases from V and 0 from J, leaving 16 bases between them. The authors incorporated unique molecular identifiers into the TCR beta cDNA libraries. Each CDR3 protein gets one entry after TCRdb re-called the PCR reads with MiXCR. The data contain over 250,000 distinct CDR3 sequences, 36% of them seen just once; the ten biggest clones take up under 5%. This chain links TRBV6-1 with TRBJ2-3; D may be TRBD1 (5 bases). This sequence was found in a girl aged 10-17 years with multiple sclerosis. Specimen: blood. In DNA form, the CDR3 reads TGTGCCAGCAGCGATCAGACAGCGCTGAGCACAGATACGCAGTATTTT. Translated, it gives CASSDQTALSTDTQYF.